Listed here are 5 T cell receptor beta chains from one sample, sequenced in a study of blood T cell repertoires in COVID-19. The repertoire was sequenced with immunoSEQ multiplex PCR; TCRdb's copy has only in-frame clones and lacks some. The data hold approximately 230,000 clones, with approximately 91% observed a single time. The sample comprised peripheral blood. All receptors come from a woman aged 40 to 49 who had recovered from COVID-19.

This clone was found once. The rearrangement uses TRBV24-1 and TRBJ2-5; TRBD1 agrees at 9 bases. The CDR3 has 16 amino acids. Trimming removed 5 bases from V and 5 bases from J; junction bases left unmatched: 11. Germline V CDR1 and CDR2: KGHDR, SFDVKD. CDR3 in amino acids: CATSGQAGQGHETQYF. Written as DNA, the CDR3 is TGTGCCACCAGTGGTCAGGCCGGACAGGGGCACGAGACCCAGTACTTC.

The chain is built from TRBV20-1 and TRBJ2-5; TRBD2 matches 8 bases. The CDR3 is made up of 18 amino acids. CDR1 and CDR2 from the germline V gene are DFQATT and SNEGSKA (reference sequence). With V trimmed by 3 bases and J by 3 bases, 18 bases remained unmatched. The CDR3 spells CSASSGLAGRGDKETQYF. In DNA form, the CDR3 reads TGCAGTGCTAGTTCCGGACTAGCAGGGAGAGGGGATAAAGAGACCCAGTACTTC.

V gene TRBV30 combines with J gene TRBJ1-3; D remains ambiguous. Per germline, CDR1 GTSNPN and CDR2 SVGIG (reference sequence). V was clipped by 5 bases and J by 4 bases, with 9 bases between them. The CDR3 runs 12 residues. CDR3 DNA sequence: TGTGCCTGGGCCTCCGGGGGAAACACCATATATTTT. Protein product: CAWASGGNTIYF. Complete variable domain (other parts from reference TRBV30 and TRBJ1-3): SQTIHQWPATLVQPVGSPLSLECTVEGTSNPNLYWYRQAAGRGLQLLFYSVGIGQISSEVPQNLSASRPQDRQFILSSKKLLLSDSGFYLCAWASGGNTIYFGEGSWLTVV.

This chain joins TRBV4-2 and TRBJ2-2; 10 bases fit TRBD2. V was clipped by 0 bases and J by 3 bases; unmatched bases: 4. The length of the CDR3 is 17 residues. Germline V gene sequence: CDR1 LGHNA, CDR2 YNFKEQ. CDR3 coding DNA: TGTGCCAGCAGCCAAGATAAAGCGGGAGGGGACACCGGGGAGCTGTTTTTT. It codes for CASSQDKAGGDTGELFF.

The chain carries TRBV5-8 and TRBJ1-2; D unclear. Trimming cost V 0 bases and J 4 bases, with 7 bases left between them. Germline assignment: CDR1 SGHTS and CDR2 YDEGEE. This CDR3 comprises 13 residues. The CDR3 here is CASSLDQVYGYTF. In DNA, the CDR3 is TGTGCCAGCAGCTTGGATCAGGTCTATGGCTACACCTTC. Combining the CDR3 with reference TRBV5-8 and TRBJ1-2 gives the whole variable domain EAGVTQSPTHLIKTRGQQATLRCSPISGHTSVYWYQQALGLGLQFLLWYDEGEERNRGNFPPRFSGRQFPNYSSELNVNALELEDSALYLCASSLDQVYGYTFGSGTRLTVV.